This TCR beta chain was observed in a study of T-cell reconstitution after alpha-beta-depleted transplantation in children (dated by TCRdb to about 2016). At the level of the whole study: Using TCR repertoire profiling, the study quantitatively followed how T-cell immune reconstitution unfolded in children after TCRalphabeta/CD19-depleted allogeneic hematopoietic cell transplantation.

The CDR3 spans 15 residues, from the cysteine through the phenylalanine. CDR3 DNA is the only sequence kept; it has 45 bases, read in frame from the first base. Reading the germline V gene (reference sequence) gives CDR1 DFQATT and CDR2 SNEGSKA. Relative to germline, V is 0 bases shorter and J is 3 bases shorter, with 15 bases between their ends. Here is what the overall study found, with its caveats: Over subsequent months, a decline in hyperexpanded clone frequencies was noted, and after one year, T-cell counts and TCRbeta diversity were mostly ascribed to newly produced T cells. In some patients, the high TCRbeta diversity seen at day 60 was put down to recipient T cells and intrathymic progenitors that had survived conditioning. Apparently early alphabetaT-cell count recovery about two months after transplant reportedly relied on only several hundred rapidly expanded clones derived from non-depleted graft cells.

The receptor library was made with PCR. Sequencing was performed on an Illumina HiSeq 2500. To normalize quantification of the TCRbeta repertoire, the TCR libraries were built with molecular barcoding that relied on unique molecular identifiers. Starting from the raw public reads, TCRdb applied fastp trimming at Q25, assembled clones with MiXCR and retained in-frame beta chains. All rows with the same CDR3 protein become a single entry with the most common DNA and genes. Within this sample are some 290,000 distinct CDR3 sequences, with approximately 23% of them counted one time only. About a tenth of the sample comes from the top ten. A few counts support this clonotype. The clone's antigen remains unknown. No base-level quality is on record; no much larger clone is a single base apart. The treatment or condition label, read with the paper, signifies: allogeneic hematopoietic cell transplantation with graft depleted of TCRalphabeta T cells and CD19 B cells. The children who served as transplant recipients had been given grafts of TCRalphabeta/CD19-depleted allogeneic hematopoietic cells.

The chain uses TRBV20-1 and TRBJ2-7, with the D gene not clear enough to name. Sequenced here: PBMCs, mostly from graft donor cells, sampled 180 days after TCRalphabeta/CD19-depleted stem cell transplant. The sequence derives from a male patient under 18 who had a stem cell transplant for acute lymphoblastic leukemia, so the T cells may come from the graft donor. The CDR3 region: CSARDRGPVFYEQYF. The sequence in DNA is TGCAGTGCTAGAGATCGTGGCCCTGTGTTCTACGAGCAGTACTTC.